The table lists the clone carrying this TCR beta chain with a few counts. Its specificity is unknown. With V trimmed by 0 bases and J by 7 bases, 3 bases remained unmatched. This CDR3 comprises 14 residues. Germline assignment: CDR1 MNHEY and CDR2 SVGAGI. This record belongs to a study of T cells in Graves' hyperthyroidism and ophthalmopathy. Researchers took RNA transcripts and amplified the TCR beta CDR3 regions from them. RT-PCR in the first round (using the HTBI primer set) targeted the TCR CDR3. TCRdb itself ran the multiplex PCR reads through MiXCR, one entry per CDR3 protein. The repertoire includes approximately 690,000 distinct CDR3 sequences, roughly 15% of them detected once, and approximately 13% sits in the top ten. Study findings and constraints: Ophthalmopathy could be told apart from stable hyperthyroidism with a 13 V-J model. Most clonotypes expanded in the thyroid (above 0.001) were also present in blood.

Diagnoses used clinical symptoms, serum thyroxine and TRAb, thyroid ultrasound and orbital computed tomography. Sequencing was performed on blood. The TCR was taken from a woman aged 50 to 65 with Graves' ophthalmopathy. This chain links TRBV6-5 with TRBJ2-1, with 7 bases aligning to TRBD2. CDR3 in amino acids: CASSYSRTRNEQFF. As DNA, the CDR3 is TGTGCCAGCAGTTACTCGAGGACTAGAAATGAGCAGTTCTTC.